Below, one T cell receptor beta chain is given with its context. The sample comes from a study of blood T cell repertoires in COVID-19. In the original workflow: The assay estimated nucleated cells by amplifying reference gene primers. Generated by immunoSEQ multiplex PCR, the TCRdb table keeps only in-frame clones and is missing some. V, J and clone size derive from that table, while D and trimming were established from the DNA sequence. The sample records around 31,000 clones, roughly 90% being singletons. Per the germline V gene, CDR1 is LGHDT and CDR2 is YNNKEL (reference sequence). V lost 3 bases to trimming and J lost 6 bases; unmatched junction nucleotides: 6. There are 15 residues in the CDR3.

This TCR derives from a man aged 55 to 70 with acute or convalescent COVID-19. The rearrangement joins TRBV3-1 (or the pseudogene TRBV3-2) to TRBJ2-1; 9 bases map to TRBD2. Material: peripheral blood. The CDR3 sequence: CASSHEREVANEQFF. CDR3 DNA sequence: TGTGCCAGCAGCCATGAGCGGGAGGTGGCCAATGAGCAGTTCTTC.